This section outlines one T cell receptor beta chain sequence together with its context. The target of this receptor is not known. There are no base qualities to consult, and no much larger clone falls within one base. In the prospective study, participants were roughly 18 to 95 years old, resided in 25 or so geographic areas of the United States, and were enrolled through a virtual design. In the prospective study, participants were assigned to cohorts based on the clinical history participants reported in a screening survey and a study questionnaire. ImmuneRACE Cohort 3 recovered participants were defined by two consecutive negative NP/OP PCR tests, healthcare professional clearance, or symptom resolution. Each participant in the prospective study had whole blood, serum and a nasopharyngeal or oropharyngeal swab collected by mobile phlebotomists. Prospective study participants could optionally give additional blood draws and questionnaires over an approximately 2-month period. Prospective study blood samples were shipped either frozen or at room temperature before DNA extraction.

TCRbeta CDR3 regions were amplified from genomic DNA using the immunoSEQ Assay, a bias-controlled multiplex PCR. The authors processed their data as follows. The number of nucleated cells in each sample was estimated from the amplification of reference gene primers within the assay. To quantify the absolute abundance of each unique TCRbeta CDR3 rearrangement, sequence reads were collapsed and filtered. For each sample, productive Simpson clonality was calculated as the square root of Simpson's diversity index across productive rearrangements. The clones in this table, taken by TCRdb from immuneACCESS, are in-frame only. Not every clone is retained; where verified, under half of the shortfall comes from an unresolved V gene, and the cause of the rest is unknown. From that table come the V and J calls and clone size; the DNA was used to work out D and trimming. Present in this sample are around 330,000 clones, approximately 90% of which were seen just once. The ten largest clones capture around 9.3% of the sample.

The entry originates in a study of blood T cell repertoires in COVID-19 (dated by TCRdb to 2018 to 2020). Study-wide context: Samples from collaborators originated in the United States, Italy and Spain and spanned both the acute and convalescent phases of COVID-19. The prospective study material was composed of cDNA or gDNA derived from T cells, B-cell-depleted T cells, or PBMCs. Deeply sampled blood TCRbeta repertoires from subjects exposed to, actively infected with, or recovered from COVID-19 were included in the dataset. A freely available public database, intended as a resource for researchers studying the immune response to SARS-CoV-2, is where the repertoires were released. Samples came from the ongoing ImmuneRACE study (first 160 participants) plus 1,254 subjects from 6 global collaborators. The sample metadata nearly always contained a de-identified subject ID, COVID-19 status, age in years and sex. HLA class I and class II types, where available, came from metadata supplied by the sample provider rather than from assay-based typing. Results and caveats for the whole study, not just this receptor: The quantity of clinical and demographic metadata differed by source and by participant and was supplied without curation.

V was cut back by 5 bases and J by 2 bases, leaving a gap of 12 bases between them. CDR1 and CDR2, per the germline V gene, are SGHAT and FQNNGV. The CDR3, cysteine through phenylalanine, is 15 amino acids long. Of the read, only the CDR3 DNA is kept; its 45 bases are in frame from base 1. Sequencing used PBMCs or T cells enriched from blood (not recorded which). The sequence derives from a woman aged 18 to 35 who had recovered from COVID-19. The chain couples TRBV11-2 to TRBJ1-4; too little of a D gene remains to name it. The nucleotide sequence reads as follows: TGTGCCAGCAGCATCCCGGGTTTTACTAATGAAAAACTGTTTTTT. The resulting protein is CASSIPGFTNEKLFF. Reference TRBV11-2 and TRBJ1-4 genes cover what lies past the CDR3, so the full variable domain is EAGVAQSPRYKIIEKRQSVAFWCNPISGHATLYWYQQILGQGPKLLIQFQNNGVVDDSQLPKDRFSAERLKGVDSTLKIQPAKLEDSAVYLCASSIPGFTNEKLFFGSGTQLSVL.